Shown below are 15 T cell receptor beta chains from a single sample sequenced in a study of blood T cell repertoires in COVID-19. Clones were sequenced by immunoSEQ multiplex PCR, and TCRdb holds only the in-frame ones, with some missing. Here the sample spans approximately 150,000 clones, roughly 82% being singletons. Sequenced: peripheral blood. Receptors originate from a woman aged 70-85 years with acute or convalescent COVID-19.

The rearrangement uses TRBV5-5 and TRBJ2-5; 14 positions match TRBD2. Germline CDR1 and CDR2: SGHKS and YYEKEE (reference sequence). The trim removed 4 bases at V and 4 bases at J, leaving 9 bases unmatched. The CDR3 consists of 17 residues. The CDR3 sequence: CASSIGLAGGVGETQYF. In DNA, the CDR3 is TGTGCCAGCAGCATTGGACTAGCGGGAGGAGTGGGAGAGACCCAGTACTTC.

This chain uses TRBV3-1 (or the pseudogene TRBV3-2) with TRBJ1-4, with TRBD1 identical over 9 bases. Germline V gives CDR1 LGHDT, CDR2 YNNKEL (reference sequence). This CDR3 has 15 residues. V was clipped by 6 bases and J by 3 bases; unmatched bases: 5. CDR3 loop: CASSRQGVSNEKLFF. CDR3 sequence (DNA): TGTGCCAGCAGTCGACAGGGGGTTTCTAATGAAAAACTGTTTTTT.

This clone has a handful of counts. The chain carries TRBV6-5 and TRBJ2-1; 10 nucleotides match TRBD2. Unmatched junction bases numbered 4, after V lost 5 bases and J lost 6 bases. Germline V gene sequence: CDR1 MNHEY, CDR2 SVGAGI. The CDR3 consists of 14 residues. Here the CDR3 reads CASSQREGFNEQFF. CDR3 nucleotide sequence: TGTGCCAGCAGTCAGCGGGAGGGCTTCAATGAGCAGTTCTTC.

The chain has TRBV4-1 and TRBJ1-5, with D perhaps matching TRBD1 (5 bases). This CDR3 spans 14 amino acids. Germline loops: CDR1 MGHRA, CDR2 YSYEKL. Trimming shortened V by 4 bases and J by 4 bases, and 11 bases separated the two germline ends. DNA of the CDR3: TGCGCCAGCAGCCTCTTGGGGGGGAATCAGCCCCAGCATTTT. Translation: CASSLLGGNQPQHF.

This rearrangement joins TRBV21-1 to TRBJ1-4; the table assigns TRBD1, which was not confirmed against the DNA. TRBV21-1 is a listed pseudogene. This CDR3 contains 17 residues. The CDR3 DNA sequence: TGTGCCAGCAGCAAAGAGGGCCACAGGGTGTCTAATGAAAAACTGTTTTTT. It translates to CASSKEGHRVSNEKLFF.

V is TRBV18 and J is TRBJ1-5; TRBD1 is a possible D gene (5 bases). Deletions cut 5 bases from V and 1 base from J, with 15 bases between. Germline values: CDR1 KGHSH, CDR2 LQKENI. This CDR3 spans 16 amino acids. The CDR3 reads CASSSQGGGSNQPQHF. CDR3 in DNA: TGTGCCAGCTCATCTCAGGGTGGGGGGAGCAATCAGCCCCAGCATTTT. Full variable domain (outside the CDR3, taken from reference TRBV18 and TRBJ1-5): NAGVMQNPRHLVRRRGQEARLRCSPMKGHSHVYWYRQLPEEGLKFMVYLQKENIIDESGMPKERFSAEFPKEGPSILRIQQVVRGDSAAYFCASSSQGGGSNQPQHFGDGTRLSIL.

This rearrangement joins TRBV7-8 to TRBJ1-2; weak D call: TRBD1 (6 bases). The CDR3 has 12 amino acids. CDR1 is SGHVS, CDR2 FQNEAQ, per germline. V lost 5 bases and J lost 4, with 8 bases in between. The CDR3 sequence: CASSPDSYGYTF. In DNA form, the CDR3 reads TGTGCCAGCAGCCCGGACAGCTATGGCTACACCTTC.

The rearrangement links TRBV10-3 to TRBJ1-1, with 7 bases lining up with TRBD1. This CDR3 is built from 13 residues. V lost 10 bases and J lost 0; bases outside the gene matches: 5. Germline assignment: CDR1 ENHRY and CDR2 SYGVKD. The CDR3 spells CATLTGVNTEAFF. CDR3 DNA sequence: TGTGCCACCTTAACAGGGGTGAACACTGAAGCTTTCTTT.

The gene calls are TRBV19 and TRBJ1-5; D gene unclear. Germline V gene lookup returns CDR1 LNHDA and CDR2 SQIVND (reference sequence). V was pared by 3 bases and J by 0 bases, with 9 bases between. CDR3 length: 15 residues. This chain's CDR3 is CASSIDTYSNQPQHF. The CDR3 nucleotides read TGTGCCAGTAGTATTGACACCTATAGCAATCAGCCCCAGCATTTT.

Many counts were recorded for this clone. CDR3 nucleotides: TGTGCCAGCAGTGGATTATACGTAGCCAGTTCACCCCTCCACTTT. Translated: CASSGLYVASSPLHF. This chain links TRBV6-6 with TRBJ1-6; D uncertain. The CDR3 consists of 15 residues. Germline CDR1 reads MNHNY; CDR2 reads SVGAGI (reference sequence). Between the trimmed V and J ends, which lost 5 bases and 9 bases, there was a span of 17 bases.

This clone turned up a few times. The chain couples TRBV6-5 to TRBJ2-2, with 7 bases identical to TRBD1. The CDR3 consists of 13 residues. CDR1 and CDR2 (germline): MNHEY, SVGAGI. J was trimmed by 7 bases and V by 5 bases; bases with no gene match: 4. The CDR3 DNA reads TGTGCCAGCAGTATACAGGGGATCGGGGAGCTGTTTTTT. Protein product: CASSIQGIGELFF.

The J gene is TRBJ2-7, the V gene TRBV6-1, with 7 bases identical to TRBD2. Germline V gene data show CDR1 as MNHNS and CDR2 as SASEGT. Trimming cost V 1 base and J 4 bases; bases outside gene matches: 19. This CDR3 has 19 residues. Here the CDR3 DNA reads TGTGCCAGCAGTGAAGGGAGGGCTAGCGGAGCCCGTCTCATTTACGAGCAGTACTTC. This translates into CASSEGRASGARLIYEQYF.

The chain combines TRBV27 with TRBJ2-7; TRBD2 might be the D (5 bases). The CDR3 consists of 11 residues. CDR1 is MNHEY and CDR2 is SMNVEV in the germline V gene (reference sequence). V lost 7 bases and J 6 bases, leaving 10 bases between the germline ends. DNA of the CDR3: TGTGCCAGCAAGCGGAGAGGCGAGCAGTACTTC. This encodes CASKRRGEQYF.

This sequence joins TRBV5-1 and TRBJ1-4; 8 positions match TRBD1. Germline CDR1 and CDR2: SGHRS and YFSETQ. The junction had 5 bases not matched to a gene; V was cut back by 5 bases and J by 5 bases. The CDR3 is 14 amino acids. CDR3 residues: CASRWTGRNEKLFF. The DNA for the CDR3 is TGCGCCAGCAGGTGGACAGGGAGGAATGAAAAACTGTTTTTT.

Here the CDR3 DNA reads TGCGCCAGCAGCTTGGAGGGAGGGATCCAAGAGACCCAGTACTTC. Amino acids: CASSLEGGIQETQYF. The chain is built from TRBV5-1 and TRBJ2-5; 7 bases agree with TRBD2. From germline, CDR1 is SGHRS and CDR2 YFSETQ. CDR3 length equals 15 residues. V dropped 0 bases and J dropped 1; count of bases not matched to a gene: 3.